This T cell receptor (beta chain) originates from a study of CD8 T cells in Susac syndrome. Turning to the study itself: Blood was drawn from Susac syndrome patients while they were therapy-naive, on corticosteroids, or on intravenous immunoglobulin alone.

Study conclusions and caveats: The total CD8+ repertoires yielded sixteen Susac-specific public clones and the CD8+ TEMRA repertoires yielded about 5. The study found that Susac CD8+ clonal expansion peaked in TEMRA cells and active patients.

Worth noting for this clonotype: Its antigen is not known.

The J segment lost 12 bases and the V segment lost 4 bases, leaving 7 bases of the junction unmatched. CDR1 is SGHTA, CDR2 FQGNSA, per germline. This CDR3 has 12 amino acids. After extraction with the RNeasy kit, about 0.45 to 1 ug of the RNA was reverse transcribed using random hexamers. immunoSEQ multiplex PCR amplified TCR beta CDR3 across 54 Vbeta, 13 Jbeta. Via MiXCR, TCRdb re-called the immunoSEQ multiplex PCR reads, giving one row per CDR3 protein. In the table there are 92,000 or so distinct CDR3 sequences, roughly 96% of which are singletons. The chain employs TRBV7-2 and TRBJ1-2; 8 bases align to TRBD1. The material sequenced was CD8+ T cells from PBMCs. The clonotype comes from a human donor with Susac syndrome. CDR3 DNA: TGTGCCAGCAGCTCTAGACAGGGGATTAACACCTTC. Its protein is CASSSRQGINTF. The variable domain in full, with the rest retrieved from reference TRBV7-2 and TRBJ1-2, is GAGVSQSPSNKVTEKGKDVELRCDPISGHTALYWYRQSLGQGLEFLIYFQGNSAPDKSGLPSDRFSAERTGGSVSTLTIQRTQQEDSAVYLCASSSRQGINTFGSGTRLTVV.